This T cell receptor beta chain was retrieved from a study of PD-L1 blockade in urothelial cancer. Study-level information: Analysis of blood occurred 3 weeks (second dose) and 6 weeks after treatment start. A median of roughly 130,000 T cells was found in the blood samples.

The CDR3 sequence is 18 residues long. From germline, CDR1 is SGHNT and CDR2 YYREEE (reference sequence). The V gene end was trimmed by 4 bases and the J gene end by 8 bases; junction bases not matched to a gene: 18. Sequencing used immunoSEQ multiplex PCR; TCRdb keeps in-frame clones, though not all of them. The sample contains 43,000 or so clones, around 84% of which appear only once. Time point meaning: pretreatment peripheral blood. Enrolled patients showed locally advanced or metastatic urothelial carcinoma. Between 1 and 8 samples, pretreatment and on-treatment, were given by each patient. The receptor was derived from a man in his 60s with urothelial cancer. The material was PBMCs, obtained around atezolizumab (anti-PD-L1) treatment. This chain connects TRBV5-4 to TRBJ1-6; 7 nucleotides line up with TRBD1. CDR3 amino acids: CASSLVKGQLRMDSPLHF. The DNA of the CDR3 is TGTGCCAGCAGCCTAGTTAAGGGACAGCTTAGAATGGATTCACCCCTCCACTTT.